This T cell receptor (beta chain) originates from a study of OX40 agonist ivuxolimab in advanced cancers. Repertoires were generated with immunoSEQ multiplex PCR, while TCRdb's copy carries only in-frame clones and drops some. The sample includes 100,000 or so clones, 89% seen only once; the top ten take around 0.15%. In its sample, this clone was seen once. The V gene lost 7 bases and the J gene lost 5 bases, with 12 bases spanning the gap. Germline V gene lookup returns CDR1 LNHDA and CDR2 SQIVND (reference sequence). This CDR3 is built from 12 residues. The sequence came from an adult with an advanced solid tumor such as melanoma, head and neck, liver or kidney cancer. Sequencing was performed on CD4+ or CD8+ T cells sorted from blood, taken in a trial of the OX40 agonist ivuxolimab. The gene calls are TRBV19 and TRBJ2-7; no reliable D call. CDR3 nucleotide sequence: TGTGCCAGTATGGATAATTGGGACGAGCAGTACTTC. It encodes CASMDNWDEQYF.